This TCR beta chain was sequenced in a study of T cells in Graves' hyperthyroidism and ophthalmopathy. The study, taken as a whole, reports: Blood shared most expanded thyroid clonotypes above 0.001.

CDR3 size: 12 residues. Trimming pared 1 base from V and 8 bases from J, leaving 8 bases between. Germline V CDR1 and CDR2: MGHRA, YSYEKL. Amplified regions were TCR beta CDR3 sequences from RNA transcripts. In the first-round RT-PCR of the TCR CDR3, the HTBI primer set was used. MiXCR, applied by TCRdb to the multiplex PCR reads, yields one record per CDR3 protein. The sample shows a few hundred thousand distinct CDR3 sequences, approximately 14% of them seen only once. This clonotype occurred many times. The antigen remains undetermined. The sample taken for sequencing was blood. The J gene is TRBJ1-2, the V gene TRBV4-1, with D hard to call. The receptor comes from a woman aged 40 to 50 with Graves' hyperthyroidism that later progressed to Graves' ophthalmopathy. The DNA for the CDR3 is TGCGCCAGCAGCCAAGGGACGGAAGGCTACACCTTC. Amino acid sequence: CASSQGTEGYTF.